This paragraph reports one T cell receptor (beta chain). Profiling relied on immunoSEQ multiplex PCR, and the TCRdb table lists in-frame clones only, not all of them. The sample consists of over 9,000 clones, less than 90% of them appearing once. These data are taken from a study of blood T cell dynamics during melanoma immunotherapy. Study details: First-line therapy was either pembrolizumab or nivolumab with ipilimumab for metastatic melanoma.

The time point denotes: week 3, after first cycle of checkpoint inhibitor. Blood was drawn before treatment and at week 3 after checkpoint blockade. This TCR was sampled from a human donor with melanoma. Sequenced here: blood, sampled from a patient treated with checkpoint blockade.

Written as DNA, the CDR3 is TGTGCCAGCAGCTCTATAGACTTTGAGCAGTACTTC. It codes for CASSSIDFEQYF. The chain joins TRBV7-9 to TRBJ2-7; unclear D gene. V was shortened by 4 bases and J by 7 bases, with 11 bases between the two germline ends. The CDR3 is made up of 12 amino acids. Germline lookup yields CDR1 SEHNR and CDR2 FQNEAQ (reference sequence).